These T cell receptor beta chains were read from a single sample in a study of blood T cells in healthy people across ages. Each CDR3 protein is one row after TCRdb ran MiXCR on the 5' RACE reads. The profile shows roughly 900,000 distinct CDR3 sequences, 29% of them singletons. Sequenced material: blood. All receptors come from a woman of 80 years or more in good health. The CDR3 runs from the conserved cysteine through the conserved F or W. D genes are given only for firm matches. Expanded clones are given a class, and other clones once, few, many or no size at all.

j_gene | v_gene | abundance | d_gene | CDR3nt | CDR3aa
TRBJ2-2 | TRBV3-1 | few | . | TGTGCCAGCAGCCGACGGGGGGCAGGCAGCACCGGGGAGCTGTTTTTT | CASSRRGAGSTGELFF
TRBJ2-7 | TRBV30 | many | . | TGTGCCTGGACCCCGGGACCCGACGGGTCATACGAGCAGTACTTC | CAWTPGPDGSYEQYF
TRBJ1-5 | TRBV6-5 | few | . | TGTGCCAGCAAAATCGACAATCGCAATCAGCCCCAGCATTTT | CASKIDNRNQPQHF
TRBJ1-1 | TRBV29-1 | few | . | TGCAGCGTTGAAGAAGGAGCTTTCTTT | CSVEEGAFF
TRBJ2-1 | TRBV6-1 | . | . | TGTACCAGCAGTGACCCTAGGTCGGGGCAGAGATACAATGAGCAGTTCTTC | CTSSDPRSGQRYNEQFF
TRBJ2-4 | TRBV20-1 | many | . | TGCAGTGCTAACCGGGGGGCGGGTGCCAAAAACATTCAGTACTTC | CSANRGAGAKNIQYF
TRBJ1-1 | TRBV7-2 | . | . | TGTGCCAGCAGATCCAACCGGGACGGCCGCACTGAAGCTTTCTTT | CASRSNRDGRTEAFF
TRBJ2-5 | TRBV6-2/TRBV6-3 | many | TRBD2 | TGTGCCAGCAGTTACGGTTCGGGGGGAAAGACCCAGTACTTC | CASSYGSGGKTQYF
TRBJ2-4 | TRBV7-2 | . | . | TGTGCCAGCAGCTTAGAGGCCCTAGCCAAAAACATTCAGTACTTC | CASSLEALAKNIQYF
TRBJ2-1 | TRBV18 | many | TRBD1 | TGTGCCAGCTCACCACCGGACAGGGCCTTAGTCTCGGGGCAGTTCTTC | CASSPPDRALVSGQFF
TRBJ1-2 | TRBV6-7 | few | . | TGTGCCAGCAGTTGGCCCCGGGGCATCTATGGCTACACCTTC | CASSWPRGIYGYTF
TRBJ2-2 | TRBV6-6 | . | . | TGTGCCAGCAGGCGGACTCTCTCAACCGGGGAGCTGTTTTTT | CASRRTLSTGELFF
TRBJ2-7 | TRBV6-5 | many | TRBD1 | TGTGCCAGCAGTTACCCGACAGGGGGCACTTACGAGCAGTACTTC | CASSYPTGGTYEQYF
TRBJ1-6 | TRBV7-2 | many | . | TGTGCCAGCAGGGACATTTTAGATTCACCCCTCCACTTT | CASRDILDSPLHF
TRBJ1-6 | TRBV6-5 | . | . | TGTGCCAGCAGTGAACAGGGAGGTTCACCCCTCCACTTT | CASSEQGGSPLHF
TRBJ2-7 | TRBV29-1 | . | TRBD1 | TGCAGCGTCTCTATCGACCCCGGGACAGCCGGTTACGAGCAGTACTTC | CSVSIDPGTAGYEQYF
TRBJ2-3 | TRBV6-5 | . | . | TGCGCCTGCGGGAAGGGCAGGGGAGGAATAGATACGCAGTATTTT | CACGKGRGGIDTQYF
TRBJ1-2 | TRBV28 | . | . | TGTGCCAGCAGTTTGTGGCGGGACAACTATGGCTACACCTTC | CASSLWRDNYGYTF
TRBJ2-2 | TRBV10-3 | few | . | TGTGCCAGCTCGGACCTATCTCTGGGCACCGGGGAGCTGTTTTTT | CASSDLSLGTGELFF
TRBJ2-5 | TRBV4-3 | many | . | TGCGCCAGCAGCCAAGGAGGCCAAAAAGAGACCCAGTACTTC | CASSQGGQKETQYF
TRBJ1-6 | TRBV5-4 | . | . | TGTGCCAGCAGCTTGTGGGGTCGGGGGGGACGGGATTCACCCCTCCACTTT | CASSLWGRGGRDSPLHF
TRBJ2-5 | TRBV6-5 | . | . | TGTGCCAGCAGTTTCCCAGGCCGGGGAAAACAAGAGACCCAGTACTTC | CASSFPGRGKQETQYF
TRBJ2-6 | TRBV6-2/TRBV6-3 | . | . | TGTGCCAGCAGTTACACGGCCAACGTCCTGACTTTC | CASSYTANVLTF
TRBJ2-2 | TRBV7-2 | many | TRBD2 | TGTGCTAGCAGCTTAGGCGGGGGCACCGGGGAGCTGTTTTTT | CASSLGGGTGELFF
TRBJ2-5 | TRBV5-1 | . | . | TGCGCCAGCACCCTCCGAGAGACCCAGTACTTC | CASTLRETQYF
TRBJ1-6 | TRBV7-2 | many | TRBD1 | TGTGCCAGCAGCTTATTGTACGGGACAGGGGGCAGCTCCTATAATTCACCCCTCCACTTT | CASSLLYGTGGSSYNSPLHF
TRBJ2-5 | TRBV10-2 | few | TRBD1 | TGCGCCAGCAGAAACACAGGGGTAGAGACCCAGTACTTC | CASRNTGVETQYF
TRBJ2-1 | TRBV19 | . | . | TGTGCCAGTAGTTCCCCACAGGGTAGTTTCGGGGAGACCCAGTTCTTC | CASSSPQGSFGETQFF
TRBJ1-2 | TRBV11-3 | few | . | TGTGCCAGCAGCCCGACCGGCCCCGATGGCTACACCTTC | CASSPTGPDGYTF
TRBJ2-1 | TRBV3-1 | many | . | TGTGCCAGCACCTCCTCCGAATCACAGACCTACAATGAGCAGTTCTTC | CASTSSESQTYNEQFF
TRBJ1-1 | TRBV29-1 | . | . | TGCAGCGTATCCGGCTTGTGGGACCAGAACACTGAAGCTTTCTTT | CSVSGLWDQNTEAFF
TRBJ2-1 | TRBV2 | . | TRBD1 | TGTGCCAGCAGTACCCCCGGGACAGGGGGGTACAATGAGCAGTTCTTC | CASSTPGTGGYNEQFF
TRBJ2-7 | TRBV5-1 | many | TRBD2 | TGCGCCAGCAGCTTGGACCTCAGCGGGACCACCTACGAGCAGTACTTC | CASSLDLSGTTYEQYF
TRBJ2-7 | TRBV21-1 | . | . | TGTGCCAGCAGCAAAGAATCCTTTGTGGCTGACAGGTCCTACGAGCAGTACTTC | CASSKESFVADRSYEQYF
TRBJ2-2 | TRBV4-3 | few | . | TGCGCCAGCAGCCAAGATGGCAGGAACACCGGGGAGCTGTTTTTT | CASSQDGRNTGELFF
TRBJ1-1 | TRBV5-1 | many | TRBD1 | TGCGCCAGCAGCTGGACAGGGGACACTGAAGCTTTCTTT | CASSWTGDTEAFF
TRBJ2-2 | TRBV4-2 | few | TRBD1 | TGTGCCAGCAGCCAATTCGGGACAGGGGGCACCGGGGAGCTGTTTTTT | CASSQFGTGGTGELFF
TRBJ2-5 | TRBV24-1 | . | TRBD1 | TGTGCCACCTCAGACAGGGAGCAAAGGCGGGAGACCCAGTACTTC | CATSDREQRRETQYF
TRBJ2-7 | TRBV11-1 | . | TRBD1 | TGTGCCAGCAGCTTATCTCCGGACAGGGCCCACGAGCAGTACTTC | CASSLSPDRAHEQYF
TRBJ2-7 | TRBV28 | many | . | TGTGCCAGCAGCAAAACACAGGGTCCCCCGTTTGAGCAGTACTTC | CASSKTQGPPFEQYF
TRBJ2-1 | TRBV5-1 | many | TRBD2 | TGCGCCAGCAGCCCGAAGGACGGGGGGGGCTCCTACAATGAGCAGTTCTTC | CASSPKDGGGSYNEQFF
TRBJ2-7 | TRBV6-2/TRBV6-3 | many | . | TGTGCCACCGAGGCTGGGTCCACCTACGAGCAGTACTTC | CATEAGSTYEQYF
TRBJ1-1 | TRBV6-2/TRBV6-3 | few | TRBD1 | TGTGCCAGCACCGCGACAGGGGCACTCACTGAAGCTTTCTTT | CASTATGALTEAFF
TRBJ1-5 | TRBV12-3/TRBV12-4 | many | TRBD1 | TGTGCCAGCAGGGTGACAGGGTACAATCAGCCCCAGCATTTT | CASRVTGYNQPQHF
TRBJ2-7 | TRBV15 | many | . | TGTGCCACCAGCAGGAGATGGTCAGCCGACAACTCTTACGAGCAGTACTTC | CATSRRWSADNSYEQYF
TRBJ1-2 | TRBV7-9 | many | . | TGTGCCAGCGATGGCTACACCTTC | CASDGYTF